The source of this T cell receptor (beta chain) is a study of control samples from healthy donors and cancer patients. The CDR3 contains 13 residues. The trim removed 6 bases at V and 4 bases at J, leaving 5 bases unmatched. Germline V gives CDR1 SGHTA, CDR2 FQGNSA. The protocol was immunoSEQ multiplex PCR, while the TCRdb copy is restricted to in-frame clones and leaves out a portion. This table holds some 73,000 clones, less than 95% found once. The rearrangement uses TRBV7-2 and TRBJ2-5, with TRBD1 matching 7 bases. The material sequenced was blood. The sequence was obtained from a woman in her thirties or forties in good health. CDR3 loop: CASRVGGGETQYF. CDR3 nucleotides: TGTGCCAGCAGGGTAGGGGGCGGAGAGACCCAGTACTTC.